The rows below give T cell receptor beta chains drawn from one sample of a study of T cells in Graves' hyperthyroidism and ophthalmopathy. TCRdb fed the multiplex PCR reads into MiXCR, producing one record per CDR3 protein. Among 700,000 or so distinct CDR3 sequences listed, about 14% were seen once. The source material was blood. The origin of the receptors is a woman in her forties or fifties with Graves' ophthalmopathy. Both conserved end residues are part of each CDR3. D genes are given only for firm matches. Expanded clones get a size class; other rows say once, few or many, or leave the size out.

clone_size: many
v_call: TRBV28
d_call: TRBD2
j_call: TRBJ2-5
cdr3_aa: CASSYNPGLAEETQYF
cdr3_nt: TGTGCCAGCAGTTACAATCCGGGACTAGCGGAAGAGACCCAGTACTTC

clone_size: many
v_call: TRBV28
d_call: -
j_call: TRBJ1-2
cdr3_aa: CASRRGFGTTYGYTF
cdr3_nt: TGTGCCAGCAGGCGGGGTTTCGGGACCACATATGGCTACACCTTC

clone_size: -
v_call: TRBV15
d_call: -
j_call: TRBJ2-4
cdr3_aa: CATSRELIPGPSRTKNIQYF
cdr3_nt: TGTGCCACCAGCAGAGAACTCATACCGGGACCCTCTAGGACCAAAAACATTCAGTACTTC

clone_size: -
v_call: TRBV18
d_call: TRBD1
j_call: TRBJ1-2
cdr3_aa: CASSPLETGVTPYGYTF
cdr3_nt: TGTGCCAGCTCACCTCTTGAGACAGGGGTGACCCCCTATGGCTACACCTTC

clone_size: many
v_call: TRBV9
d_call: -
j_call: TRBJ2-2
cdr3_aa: CASSVLDTNTGELFF
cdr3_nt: TGTGCCAGCAGCGTGCTAGACACGAACACCGGGGAGCTGTTTTTT

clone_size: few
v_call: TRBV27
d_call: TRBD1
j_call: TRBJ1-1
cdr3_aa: CASSGGPLTEAFF
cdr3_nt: TGTGCCAGCTCAGGGGGCCCCTTGACTGAAGCTTTCTTT

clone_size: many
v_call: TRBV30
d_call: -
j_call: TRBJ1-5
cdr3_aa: CAWRRDRGSGTPQHF
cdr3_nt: TGTGCCTGGAGAAGGGACCGAGGATCCGGGACTCCCCAGCATTTT

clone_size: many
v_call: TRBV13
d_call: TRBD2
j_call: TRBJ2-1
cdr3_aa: CASSEGLAEYNEQFF
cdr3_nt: TGTGCCAGCAGCGAAGGACTAGCGGAGTACAATGAGCAGTTCTTC

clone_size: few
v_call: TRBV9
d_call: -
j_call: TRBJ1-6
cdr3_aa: CASSVAGSYNSPLHF
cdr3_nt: TGTGCCAGCAGCGTAGCCGGCTCCTATAATTCACCCCTCCACTTT

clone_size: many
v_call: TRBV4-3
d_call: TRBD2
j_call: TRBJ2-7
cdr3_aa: CASSQDRASGPEGYEQYF
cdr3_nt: TGCGCCAGCAGCCAAGATCGGGCTAGCGGACCAGAGGGCTACGAGCAGTACTTC

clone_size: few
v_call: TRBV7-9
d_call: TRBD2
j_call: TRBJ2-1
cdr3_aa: CASRAGGLYNEQFF
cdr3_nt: TGTGCCAGCAGAGCGGGAGGTTTGTACAATGAGCAGTTCTTC

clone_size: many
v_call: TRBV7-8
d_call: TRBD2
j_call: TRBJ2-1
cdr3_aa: CASSPPGLSYNEQFF
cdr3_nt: TGTGCCAGCAGCCCACCGGGACTATCCTACAATGAGCAGTTCTTC

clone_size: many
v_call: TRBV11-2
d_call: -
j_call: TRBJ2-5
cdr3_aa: CASSLDLSAGWTQYF
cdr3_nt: TGTGCCAGCAGCTTAGATCTGTCAGCAGGGTGGACCCAGTACTTC

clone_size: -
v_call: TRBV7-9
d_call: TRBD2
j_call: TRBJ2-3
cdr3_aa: CASSLRGLAGGTDTQYF
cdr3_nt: TGTGCCAGCAGCTTGCGGGGACTAGCGGGCGGCACAGATACGCAGTATTTT

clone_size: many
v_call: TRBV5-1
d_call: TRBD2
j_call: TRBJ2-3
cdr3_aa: CASSSGLAGGPITDTQYF
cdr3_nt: TGCGCCAGCAGCTCTGGACTAGCGGGAGGGCCAATCACAGATACGCAGTATTTT

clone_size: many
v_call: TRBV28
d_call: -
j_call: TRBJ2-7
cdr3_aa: CASTGHSSYEQYF
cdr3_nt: TGTGCCAGCACAGGACATAGCTCCTACGAGCAGTACTTC

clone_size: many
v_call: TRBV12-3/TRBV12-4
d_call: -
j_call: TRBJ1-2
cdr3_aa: CASSFTGIYGYTF
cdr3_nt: TGTGCCAGCAGTTTCACAGGGATCTATGGCTACACCTTC

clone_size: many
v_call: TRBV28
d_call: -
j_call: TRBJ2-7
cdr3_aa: CASRADRSLTSYEQYF
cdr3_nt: TGTGCCAGCAGGGCGGACCGCTCCCTTACCTCCTACGAGCAGTACTTC

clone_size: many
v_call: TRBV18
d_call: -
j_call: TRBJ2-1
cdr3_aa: CASLGVDEQFF
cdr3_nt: TGTGCCAGTCTAGGGGTTGATGAGCAGTTCTTC

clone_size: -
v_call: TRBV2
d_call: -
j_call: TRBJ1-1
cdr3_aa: CASSEWEAFF
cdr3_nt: TGTGCCAGCAGTGAGTGGGAAGCTTTCTTT

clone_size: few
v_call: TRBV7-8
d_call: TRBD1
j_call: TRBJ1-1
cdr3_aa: CASSLVAGTDLNTEAFF
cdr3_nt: TGTGCCAGCAGCTTGGTTGCCGGGACAGATTTAAACACTGAAGCTTTCTTT

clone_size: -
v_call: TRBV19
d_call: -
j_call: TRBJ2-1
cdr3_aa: CASSISVLSYNEQFF
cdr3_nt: TGTGCCAGTAGTATAAGCGTCCTCTCCTACAATGAGCAGTTCTTC

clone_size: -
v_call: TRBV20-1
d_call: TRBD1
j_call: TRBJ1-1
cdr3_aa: CSARPGQGANTEAFF
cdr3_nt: TGCAGTGCTAGACCGGGACAGGGGGCGAACACTGAAGCTTTCTTT

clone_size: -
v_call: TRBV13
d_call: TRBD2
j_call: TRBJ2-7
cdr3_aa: CTSTPRRESPWEQYF
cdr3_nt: TGTACCAGCACCCCGCGGCGGGAGTCACCGTGGGAGCAGTACTTC

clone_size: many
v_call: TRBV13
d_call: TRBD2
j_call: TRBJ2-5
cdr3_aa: CASSYASGSSETQYF
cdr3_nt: TGTGCCAGCAGCTATGCTAGCGGGAGTTCAGAGACCCAGTACTTC

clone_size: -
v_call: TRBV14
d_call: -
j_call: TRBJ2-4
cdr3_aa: CASSPTGFSGNIQYF
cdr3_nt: TGTGCCAGCAGCCCCACAGGGTTTTCCGGAAACATTCAGTACTTC

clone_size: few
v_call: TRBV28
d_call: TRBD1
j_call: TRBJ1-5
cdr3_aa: CASSHPRDRGNQPQHF
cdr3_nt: TGTGCCAGCAGCCATCCCCGGGACAGGGGCAATCAGCCCCAGCATTTT

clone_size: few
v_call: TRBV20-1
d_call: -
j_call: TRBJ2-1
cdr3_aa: CSAREILAYNEQFF
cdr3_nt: TGCAGTGCTAGAGAAATACTAGCTTACAATGAGCAGTTCTTC

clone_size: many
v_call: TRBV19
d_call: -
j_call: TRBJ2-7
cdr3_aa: CASSIEDGRGEQYF
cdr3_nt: TGTGCCAGTAGTATAGAGGACGGGAGAGGCGAGCAGTACTTC

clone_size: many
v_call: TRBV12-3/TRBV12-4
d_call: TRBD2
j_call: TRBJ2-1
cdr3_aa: CASSRKLLAGGLYNEQFF
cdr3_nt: TGTGCCAGCAGCCGGAAACTCCTAGCGGGAGGTTTGTACAATGAGCAGTTCTTC

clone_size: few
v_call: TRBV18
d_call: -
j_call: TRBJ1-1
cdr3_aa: CASSPPAFVTEAFF
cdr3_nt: TGTGCCAGCTCACCACCGGCGTTCGTCACTGAAGCTTTCTTT

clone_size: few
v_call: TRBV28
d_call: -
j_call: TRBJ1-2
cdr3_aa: CASRRMYVTYGYTF
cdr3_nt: TGTGCCAGCAGACGTATGTACGTAACCTATGGCTACACCTTC

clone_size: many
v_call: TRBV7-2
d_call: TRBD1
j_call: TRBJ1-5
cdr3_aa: CASSLQDRGGNQPQHF
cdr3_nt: TGTGCCAGCAGCTTGCAGGACAGGGGGGGCAATCAGCCCCAGCATTTT

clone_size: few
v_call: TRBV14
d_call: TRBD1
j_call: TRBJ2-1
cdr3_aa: CASRPLDRVTYNEQLF
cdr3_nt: TGTGCCAGCAGACCCCTCGACAGGGTGACCTACAATGAGCAGCTCTTC

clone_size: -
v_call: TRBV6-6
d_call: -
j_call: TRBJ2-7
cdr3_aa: CASRGRPSPYEQYF
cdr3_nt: TGTGCCAGCAGGGGCAGGCCGAGCCCCTACGAGCAGTACTTC

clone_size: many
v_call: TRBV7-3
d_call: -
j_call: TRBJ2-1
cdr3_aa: CASSLGIYNEQFF
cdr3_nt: TGTGCCAGCAGCTTAGGTATCTACAATGAGCAGTTCTTC

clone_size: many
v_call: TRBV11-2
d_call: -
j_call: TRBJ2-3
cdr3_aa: CASSLVSSGTQYF
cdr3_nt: TGTGCCAGCAGCTTAGTTTCAAGCGGAACGCAGTATTTT

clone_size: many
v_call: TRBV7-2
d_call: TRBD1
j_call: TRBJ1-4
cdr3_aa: CASSLPTGVNEKLFF
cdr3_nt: TGTGCCAGCAGCCTACCGACAGGGGTGAACGAAAAACTGTTTTTT

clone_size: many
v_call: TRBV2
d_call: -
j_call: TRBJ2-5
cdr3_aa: CASRGWETQYF
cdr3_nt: TGTGCCAGCAGGGGCTGGGAGACCCAGTACTTC

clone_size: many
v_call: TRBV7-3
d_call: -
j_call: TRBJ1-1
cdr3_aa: CASSPSGANTEAFF
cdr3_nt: TGTGCCAGCAGCCCCTCGGGGGCCAACACTGAAGCTTTCTTT

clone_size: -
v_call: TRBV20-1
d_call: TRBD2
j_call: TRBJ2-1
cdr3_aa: CSARRESSNNEQFF
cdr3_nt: TGCAGTGCTCGGCGGGAGAGCTCCAACAATGAGCAGTTCTTC

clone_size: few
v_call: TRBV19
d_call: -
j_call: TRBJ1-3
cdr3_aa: CASSLDPTGNTIYF
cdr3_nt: TGTGCCAGTAGTCTGGACCCGACTGGAAACACCATATATTTT

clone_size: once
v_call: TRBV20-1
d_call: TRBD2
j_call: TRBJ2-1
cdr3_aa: CSAPTSGRSYNEEFF
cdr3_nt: TGCAGTGCACCTACTAGCGGGAGATCCTACAATGAGGAGTTCTTC

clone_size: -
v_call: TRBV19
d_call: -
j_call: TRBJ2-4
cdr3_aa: CASRSQGDKNIQYF
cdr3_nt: TGTGCCAGTAGATCTCAGGGCGACAAAAACATTCAGTACTTC

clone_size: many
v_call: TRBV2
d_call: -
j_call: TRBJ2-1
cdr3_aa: CASDKDSVNNEQFF
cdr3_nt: TGTGCCAGCGATAAGGACAGTGTAAACAATGAGCAGTTCTTC

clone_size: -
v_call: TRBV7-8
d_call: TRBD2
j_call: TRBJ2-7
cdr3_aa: CASSLGRDYGQYF
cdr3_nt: TGTGCCAGCAGCTTAGGCAGGGACTACGGGCAGTACTTC

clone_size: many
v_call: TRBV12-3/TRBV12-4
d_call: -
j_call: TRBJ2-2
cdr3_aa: CASSRDRDTYWNTGELFF
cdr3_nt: TGTGCCAGCAGTCGTGACCGGGACACATACTGGAACACCGGGGAGCTGTTTTTT

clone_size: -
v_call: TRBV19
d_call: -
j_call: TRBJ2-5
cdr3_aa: CASSIDLSVETQYF
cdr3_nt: TGTGCCAGTAGTATAGATCTATCCGTCGAGACCCAGTACTTC

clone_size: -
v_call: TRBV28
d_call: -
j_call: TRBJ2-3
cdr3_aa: CASRLTNPRSDAQYF
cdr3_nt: TGTGCCAGCAGACTGACTAACCCTAGGTCAGATGCGCAGTATTTT

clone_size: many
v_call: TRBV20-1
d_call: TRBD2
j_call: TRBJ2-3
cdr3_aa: CSVSERELPDTQYF
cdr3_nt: TGCAGTGTATCCGAGCGGGAGTTACCAGATACGCAGTATTTT

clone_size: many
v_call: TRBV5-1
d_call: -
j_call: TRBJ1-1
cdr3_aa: CASSLGGEVNTEAFF
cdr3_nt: TGCGCCAGCAGCTTGGGGGGGGAAGTGAACACTGAAGCTTTCTTT

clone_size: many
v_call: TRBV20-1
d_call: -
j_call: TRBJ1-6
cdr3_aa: CSAIDTRPRGNSPLHF
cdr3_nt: TGCAGTGCTATCGACACCCGGCCCCGTGGGAATTCACCCCTCCACTTT

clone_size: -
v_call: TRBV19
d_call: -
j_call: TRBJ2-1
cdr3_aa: CASSIASGWDNEQFF
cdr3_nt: TGTGCCAGTAGTATAGCCAGCGGGTGGGACAATGAGCAGTTCTTC

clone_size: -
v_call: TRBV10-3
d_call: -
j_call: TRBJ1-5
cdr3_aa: CATAPVGNQPQHF
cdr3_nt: TGTGCCACTGCTCCAGTCGGGAATCAGCCCCAGCATTTT

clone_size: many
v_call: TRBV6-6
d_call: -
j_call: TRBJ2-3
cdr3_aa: CASSYSGNTDTQYF
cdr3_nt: TGTGCCAGCAGTTACTCGGGCAACACAGATACGCAGTATTTT